This T cell receptor beta chain appears in the sequencing data of a study of identical twins. Study results and limitations: It was possible that invariant MAIT and iNKT cells partly confounded the zero-insertion analyses. Models underestimated TCR alpha sharing (out-of-frame) in monozygotic twins.

The germline V gene encodes CDR1 SGHAT and CDR2 FQNNGV. Trimming pared 4 bases from V and 6 bases from J, leaving 24 bases between. This CDR3 is built from 18 residues. A few counts support this clonotype. The antigen is undetermined. TCRdb recomputed calls from the 5' RACE reads with MiXCR, one row per CDR3 protein. The data show around 450,000 distinct CDR3 sequences, approximately 15% seen once. These data were also filed under a second study, of yellow fever vaccine responses in identical twins.

V and J are TRBV11-2 and TRBJ2-2, with D perhaps matching TRBD2 (5 bases). This TCR derives from a woman between 18 and 30 years old in good health. Sequenced material: CD4+ T cells sorted from blood. CDR3 DNA: TGTGCCAGCAGCTCCCCACCGGGTACTAGTCCTCCCGCCGGGGAGCTGTTTTTT. Translation gives CASSSPPGTSPPAGELFF. The full variable domain, completed using reference TRBV11-2 and TRBJ2-2, is EAGVAQSPRYKIIEKRQSVAFWCNPISGHATLYWYQQILGQGPKLLIQFQNNGVVDDSQLPKDRFSAERLKGVDSTLKIQPAKLEDSAVYLCASSSPPGTSPPAGELFFGEGSRLTVL.